The 17 T cell receptor beta chains reported below all come from one sample, sequenced in a study of T cell responses to AZD1222 COVID-19 vaccine. The table came from immunoSEQ multiplex PCR; TCRdb's copy has only in-frame clones and leaves some out. The data show roughly 100,000 clones, more than 85% seen once. This specimen was peripheral blood, taken on day 0 of AZD1222 vaccination. These receptors were obtained from an adult in good health.

V and J are TRBV2 and TRBJ1-1; D remains ambiguous. Germline CDR1 is SNHLY and CDR2 is FYNNEI. The CDR3 spans 13 residues. Trimming took off 6 bases at V and 1 base at J, with 9 bases between the two ends. The CDR3 sequence: CASRVERNTEAFF. For the CDR3, the DNA is TGTGCCAGCAGAGTCGAAAGGAACACTGAAGCTTTCTTT.

The CDR3: CSATVAQNTEAFF. The CDR3, as DNA: TGCAGCGCGACAGTGGCGCAGAACACTGAAGCTTTCTTT. This rearrangement joins TRBV29-1 to TRBJ1-1; D is perhaps TRBD1 (5 bases). The V gene lost 7 bases and the J gene lost 1 base, with 13 bases spanning the gap. This CDR3 has 13 amino acids. Germline V gene sequence: CDR1 SQVTM, CDR2 ANQGSEA.

The chain combines TRBV28 with TRBJ2-3, with 10 bases lining up with TRBD1. The CDR3 totals 16 residues. V shed 7 bases and J 2 bases; nucleotides not matched to a gene: 9. Germline values: CDR1 MDHEN, CDR2 SYDVKM. The CDR3 nucleotides are TGTGCCAGCATCCCGACCGGGACAGGGGCCACAGATACGCAGTATTTT. It yields the protein CASIPTGTGATDTQYF.

CDR3: CASSRDRVSYNEQFF. In DNA form, the CDR3 reads TGTGCCAGCAGCCGGGACAGGGTCTCCTACAATGAGCAGTTCTTC. The chain carries TRBV7-7 and TRBJ2-1; 9 nucleotides agree with TRBD1. The CDR3 runs to 15 residues. V trimming: 5 bases; J trimming: 0 bases; junction bases outside the gene matches: 2. CDR1 is SSHAT, CDR2 FNYEAQ, per germline (reference sequence).

The J gene is TRBJ2-1, the V gene TRBV7-2; a possible D gene is TRBD1 (8 bases). There are 14 residues in the CDR3. V was pared by 3 bases and J by 7 bases, with 13 bases between. The germline gives CDR1 SGHTA, CDR2 FQGNSA. Written as DNA, the CDR3 is TGTGCCAGCAGCTTCAGGGGGCGGGAGAATGAGCAGTTCTTC. Residues: CASSFRGRENEQFF.

This clone was counted once. The gene calls are TRBV11-3 and TRBJ1-1; D uncertain. V was pared by 3 bases and J by 3 bases, with 5 bases between. The germline gives CDR1 SGHNT, CDR2 YENEEA. The CDR3 is 12 amino acids. The CDR3: CASSFFHTEAFF. For the CDR3, the DNA is TGTGCCAGCAGCTTTTTCCACACTGAAGCTTTCTTT.

CDR3 sequence (DNA): TGTGCCAGCAGTCCCCTGACAGGAAATAATGAAAAACTGTTTTTT. It specifies CASSPLTGNNEKLFF. This chain uses TRBV27 with TRBJ1-4; D might be TRBD1 (6 bases). The CDR3 sequence is 15 residues long. Germline assignment: CDR1 MNHEY and CDR2 SMNVEV (reference sequence). Trimming cost V 5 bases and J 4 bases, with 14 bases left between them. Full variable domain (remainder filled in from reference TRBV27 and TRBJ1-4): EAQVTQNPRYLITVTGKKLTVTCSQNMNHEYMSWYRQDPGLGLRQIYYSMNVEVTDKGDVPEGYKVSRKEKRNFPLILESPSPNQTSLYFCASSPLTGNNEKLFFGSGTQLSVL.

V and J are TRBV7-8 and TRBJ2-7; 7 bases agree with TRBD2. CDR3 size: 13 residues. Trimming at V came to 5 bases and at J to 2 bases, leaving 3 bases not matched to a gene. CDR1 SGHVS and CDR2 FQNEAQ come from the germline V gene. The CDR3 coding sequence is TGTGCCAGCAGCAGAGCGGGACCCTACGAGCAGTACTTC. Translating gives CASSRAGPYEQYF.

The chain recombines TRBV10-3 with TRBJ1-1, with D unresolved. CDR1 and CDR2 from the germline V gene are ENHRY and SYGVKD. The CDR3 is 12 amino acids. Trimming took 4 bases from V and 4 from J, leaving 7 bases between them. The CDR3: CAISGAGTEAFF. CDR3 DNA: TGTGCCATCAGTGGGGCGGGCACTGAAGCTTTCTTT.

V and J are TRBV11-2 and TRBJ1-1; 9 bases are shared with TRBD1. Germline CDR1 is SGHAT and CDR2 is FQNNGV. The CDR3 runs to 14 residues. The ends lost 5 bases at V and 5 bases at J; junction bases unmatched: 6. CDR3 in DNA: TGTGCCAGCAGCCCTCTGACAGGGGGAACTGAAGCTTTCTTT. It encodes CASSPLTGGTEAFF.

The rearrangement links TRBV7-2 to TRBJ2-2, with D tentatively TRBD1 or TRBD2 (5 bases each). In germline, CDR1 is SGHTA, CDR2 FQGNSA. This CDR3 has 16 residues. V lost 1 base to trimming and J lost 4 bases, with 13 bases between them. The CDR3 loop reads CASSLVGRAGTGELFF. CDR3 nucleotides: TGTGCCAGCAGCTTAGTGGGGCGGGCCGGCACCGGGGAGCTGTTTTTT.

In this sample, this clone turned up once. The rearrangement links TRBV12-3 or TRBV12-4 to TRBJ1-2, with D unclear. This CDR3 comprises 12 residues. V lost 1 base and J 4 bases, leaving 4 bases between the germline ends. CDR3 residues: CASSLGPYGYTF. The DNA for the CDR3 is TGTGCCAGCAGTTTAGGTCCCTATGGCTACACCTTC.

The chain links TRBV7-9 to TRBJ1-2; 9 bases line up with TRBD1. The germline CDR1 and CDR2 sequences are SEHNR and FQNEAQ (reference sequence). The length of the CDR3 is 15 residues. The V gene end was trimmed by 2 bases and the J gene end by 7 bases; junction bases not matched to a gene: 8. Written as DNA, the CDR3 is TGTGCCAGCAGCTTAAGTCGGGGACAGGGCTTTGGCTACACCTTC. Its translation: CASSLSRGQGFGYTF.

The chain recombines TRBV9 with TRBJ2-2; no clear D gene. The V end lost 4 bases, the J end lost 1 base, and 2 bases lay between the germline ends. Germline assignment: CDR1 SGDLS and CDR2 YYNGEE. The CDR3 has 12 residues. The CDR3 nucleotides read TGTGCCAGCAGCTGGAACACCGGGGAGCTGTTTTTT. It is translated as CASSWNTGELFF.

Only a few counts were recorded for this clone. J is TRBJ1-5 and V is TRBV7-2; D is ambiguous. The V and J ends lost 8 bases and 9 bases respectively, with 14 bases between them. The germline gives CDR1 SGHTA, CDR2 FQGNSA. This CDR3 has 12 amino acids. The CDR3 sequence: CASGTGSVPQHF. For the CDR3, the DNA is TGTGCCAGCGGCACGGGCTCGGTGCCCCAGCATTTT.

The chain joins TRBV19 to TRBJ1-1; 7 bases fit TRBD1. Unmatched junction bases numbered 9, after V lost 5 bases and J lost 0 bases. The CDR3 length is 16 residues. Germline-derived CDR1 and CDR2 are LNHDA and SQIVND (reference sequence). CDR3 nucleotide sequence: TGTGCCAGTAGTTCCAACAGGGGTCCTCTGAACACTGAAGCTTTCTTT. Protein sequence: CASSSNRGPLNTEAFF.

The table lists this clone with a count of one. The rearrangement joins TRBV7-6 to TRBJ1-1; 8 bases fit TRBD1. This CDR3 region has 15 residues. The ends lost 2 bases at V and 4 bases at J; junction bases unmatched: 6. Looked up from germline, CDR1 is SGHVS and CDR2 is FNYEAQ. The CDR3, as DNA: TGTGCCAGCAGCTTACGGACAGGGCCCGGCACTGAAGCTTTCTTT. Its protein is CASSLRTGPGTEAFF.